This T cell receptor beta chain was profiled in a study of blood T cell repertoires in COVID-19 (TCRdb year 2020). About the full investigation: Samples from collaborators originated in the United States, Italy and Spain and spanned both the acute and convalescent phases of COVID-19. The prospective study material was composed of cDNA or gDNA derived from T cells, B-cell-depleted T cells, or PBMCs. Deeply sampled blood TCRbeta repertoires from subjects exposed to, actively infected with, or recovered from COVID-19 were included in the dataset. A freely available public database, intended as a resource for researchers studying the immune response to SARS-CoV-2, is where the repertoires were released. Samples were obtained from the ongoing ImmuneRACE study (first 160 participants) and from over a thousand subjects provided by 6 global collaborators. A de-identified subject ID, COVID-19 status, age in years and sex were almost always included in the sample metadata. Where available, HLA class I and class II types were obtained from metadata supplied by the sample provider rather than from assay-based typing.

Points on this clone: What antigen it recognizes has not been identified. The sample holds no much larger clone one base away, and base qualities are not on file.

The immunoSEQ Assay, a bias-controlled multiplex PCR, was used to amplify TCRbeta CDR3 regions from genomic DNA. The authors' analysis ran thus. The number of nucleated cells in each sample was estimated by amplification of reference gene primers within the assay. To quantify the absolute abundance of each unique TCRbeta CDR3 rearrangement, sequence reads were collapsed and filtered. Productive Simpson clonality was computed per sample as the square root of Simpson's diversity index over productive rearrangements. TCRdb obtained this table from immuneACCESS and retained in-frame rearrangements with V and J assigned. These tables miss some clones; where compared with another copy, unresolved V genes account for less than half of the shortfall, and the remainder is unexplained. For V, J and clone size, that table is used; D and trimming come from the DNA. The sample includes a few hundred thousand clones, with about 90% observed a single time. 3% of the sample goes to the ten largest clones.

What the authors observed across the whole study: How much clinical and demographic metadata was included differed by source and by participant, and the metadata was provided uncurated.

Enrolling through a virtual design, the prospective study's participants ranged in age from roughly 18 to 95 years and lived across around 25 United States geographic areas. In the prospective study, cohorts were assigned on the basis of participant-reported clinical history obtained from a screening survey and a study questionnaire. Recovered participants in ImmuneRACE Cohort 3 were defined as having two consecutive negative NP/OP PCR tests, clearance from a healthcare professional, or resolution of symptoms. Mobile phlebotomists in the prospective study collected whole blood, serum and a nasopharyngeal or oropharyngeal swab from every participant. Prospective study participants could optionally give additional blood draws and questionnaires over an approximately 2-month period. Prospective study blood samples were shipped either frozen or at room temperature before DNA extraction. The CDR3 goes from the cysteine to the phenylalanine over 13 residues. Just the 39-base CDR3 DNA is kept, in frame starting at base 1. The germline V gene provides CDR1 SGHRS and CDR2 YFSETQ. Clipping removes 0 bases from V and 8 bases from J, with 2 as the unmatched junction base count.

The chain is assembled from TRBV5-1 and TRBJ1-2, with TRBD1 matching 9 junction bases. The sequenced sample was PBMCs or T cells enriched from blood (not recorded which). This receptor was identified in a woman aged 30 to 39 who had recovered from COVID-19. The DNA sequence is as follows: TGCGCCAGCAGCTTGGGGACAGGGGCCGGCTACACCTTC. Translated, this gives CASSLGTGAGYTF.